This T cell receptor beta chain was obtained from a study of blood T cell repertoires in COVID-19. Study overall: PBMCs, B-cell-depleted T cells, or T cells provided the cDNA or gDNA that made up the material.

In the authors' methods: The assay estimated nucleated cells by amplifying reference gene primers. The protocol was immunoSEQ multiplex PCR, while the TCRdb copy is restricted to in-frame clones and leaves out a portion. That table is the source of V, J and clone size, and D and trimming were worked out from the DNA. The data contain hundreds of thousands of clones, about 86% of them singletons. Germline V gene data show CDR1 as KGHSH and CDR2 as LQKENI. CDR3 length: 13 residues. V dropped 5 bases and J dropped 3; count of bases not matched to a gene: 3. The clonotype comes from an elderly man with acute or convalescent COVID-19. The chain carries TRBV18 and TRBJ2-7; 8 nucleotides match TRBD1. Sequencing used peripheral blood. CDR3 DNA sequence: TGTGCCAGCTCAGCGACAGGGGACTACGAGCAGTACTTC. It specifies CASSATGDYEQYF.